This T cell receptor (beta chain) derives from a study of Graves' ophthalmopathy and Graves' hyperthyroidism (dated by TCRdb to between 2017 and 2018). About the full investigation: Peripheral blood was collected before any treatment was given, at the time of initial diagnosis. A discovery set of 100 patients (43 ophthalmopathy, 57 stable hyperthyroidism) was enrolled to explore V-J signatures distinguishing ophthalmopathy from hyperthyroidism. The approximately 100 discovery patients were divided at random into training and test sets in a 7:3 ratio. An independent validation cohort comprised roughly 20 hyperthyroidism patients and about 16 patients who later progressed from hyperthyroidism to ophthalmopathy. The study used TCR beta repertoire signatures to distinguish Graves' ophthalmopathy from Graves' hyperthyroidism and to predict progression to ophthalmopathy. In total, some 140 blood samples were TCR-sequenced: 40 to 45 ophthalmopathy, approximately 80 hyperthyroidism and some 17 hyperthyroidism-to-ophthalmopathy patients. In over five hyperthyroidism patients, the T-cell repertoires found in thyroid tissue were compared with those found in blood. Once sampling was done, hyperthyroidism patients were given methimazole at a starting dose of 30 mg daily, while ophthalmopathy patients were given high-dose intravenous methylprednisolone. Summary of the overall study and its limitations: The 13-signature model separated ophthalmopathy from stable hyperthyroidism with approximately 90% sensitivity and less than 83% specificity in cross-validation, and 80%/75% in the test set. Most expanded thyroid clonotypes with a frequency above 0.001 also appeared in blood, which suggests that blood repertoires may reflect the immune response in the thyroid. No statistical method was used to set the sample size in advance, and the investigators knew which group each participant was assigned to. In validation, the model predicted ophthalmopathy progression with 70.59% sensitivity and roughly 78% specificity; some 13 predicted patients were CT-confirmed with GO in a median of about 6.2 months.

For repertoire sequencing, TCR beta CDR3 regions were amplified from RNA transcripts. The first round of RT-PCR was done with HTBI primers and the Qiagen OneStep RT-PCR kit, and was followed by a second round of multiplex PCR, then size selection and purification. Sequencing of the libraries was carried out on an Illumina HiSeq2000 in paired-end mode with 100 bp reads. Per the original workflow: SOAPnuke was used for read processing, and reads with adapters, uncalled bases, a mean Phred below 15, or no exact constant-primer or identifier match were discarded. COPE v1.2.5 was used to merge the high-quality paired reads. Unique nucleotide sequences were defined as clonotypes and aligned to IMGT TRB V, D and J references using MiTCR v1.1. The analysis was limited to V-J combinations with a frequency above 0.0001, which together covered roughly 99% of the repertoires. A TCR clonal expansion and chaos score per V-J combination was defined as the ratio of F50 clonal expansion to chaos observed in the TCRdist matrix. Welch's t-statistics and random forest were used to narrow the features down to more than 10 V-J combinations, which were then fed into a naive Bayes classifier. The Morisita-Horn index was used to measure how similar the thyroid and blood repertoires were. TCRdb redid the processing of the public reads, applying fastp at Q25 and MiXCR, and retained in-frame beta chains. CDR3 protein duplicates are merged, each entry listing the most common genes and DNA. Clone size and V and J calls follow TCRdb, not the original study. The sample table lists nearly 400,000 distinct CDR3 sequences, 15% to 20% of them with a count of one. The ten largest clones represent roughly 1.6% of the sample.

Many counts were recorded for this clonotype. Its antigen remains unidentified. The input lacks base qualities; no much larger clone sits a single base away. CDR1 and CDR2 are drawn from the germline V gene (reference sequence): LGHDT, YNNKEL. The germline ends are 11 bases apart after V is trimmed by 4 bases and J by 2 bases. Including cysteine and phenylalanine, the CDR3 has 14 amino acids. Just CDR3 DNA is preserved here, 42 bases in frame from base 1. Patients with ophthalmopathy had moderately to severely active disease, with a Clinical Activity Score of 3 or more, a NOSPECS grade of 4 or more, and a disease duration of less than 3 months. Patients with other autoimmune diseases, uncontrolled infections, pregnancy or lactation were excluded. Diagnosis relied on clinical symptoms, serum thyroxine, TRAb, thyroid ultrasound and orbital computed tomography. Ficoll-Paque density gradient centrifugation was used to isolate PBMCs from about 10 ml of fresh peripheral blood. Total RNA was extracted using Trizol reagent, and RNA quality was checked on an Agilent 2100 Bioanalyzer.

Sequenced: peripheral blood. The rearranged segments are TRBV3-1 and TRBJ1-2; TRBD1 could be the D gene, as 5 bases match. The receptor comes from a woman aged 18 to 35 with Graves' ophthalmopathy. Donor details come from another sample of the same person, matched by shared clones. For the CDR3, the sequence is CASSPRGGNYGYTF. The DNA sequence is given as TGTGCCAGCAGCCCCCGGGGCGGGAACTATGGCTACACCTTC.